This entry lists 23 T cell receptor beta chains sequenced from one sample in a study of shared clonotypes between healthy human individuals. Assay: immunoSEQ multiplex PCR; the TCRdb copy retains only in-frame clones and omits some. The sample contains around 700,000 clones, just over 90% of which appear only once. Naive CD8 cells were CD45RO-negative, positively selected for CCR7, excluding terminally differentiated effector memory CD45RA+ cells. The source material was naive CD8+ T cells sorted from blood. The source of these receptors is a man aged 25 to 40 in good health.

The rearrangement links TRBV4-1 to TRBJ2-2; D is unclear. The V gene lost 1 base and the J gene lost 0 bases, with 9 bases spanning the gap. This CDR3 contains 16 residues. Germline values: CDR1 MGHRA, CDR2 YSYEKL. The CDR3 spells CASSQVTDSNTGELFF. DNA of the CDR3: TGCGCCAGCAGCCAAGTGACGGATTCGAACACCGGGGAGCTGTTTTTT.

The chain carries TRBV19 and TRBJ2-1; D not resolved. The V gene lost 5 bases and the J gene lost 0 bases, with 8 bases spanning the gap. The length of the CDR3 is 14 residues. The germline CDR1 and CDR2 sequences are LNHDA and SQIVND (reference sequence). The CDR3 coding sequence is TGTGCCAGTAGTTTGGGCTTCTCCTACAATGAGCAGTTCTTC. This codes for CASSLGFSYNEQFF.

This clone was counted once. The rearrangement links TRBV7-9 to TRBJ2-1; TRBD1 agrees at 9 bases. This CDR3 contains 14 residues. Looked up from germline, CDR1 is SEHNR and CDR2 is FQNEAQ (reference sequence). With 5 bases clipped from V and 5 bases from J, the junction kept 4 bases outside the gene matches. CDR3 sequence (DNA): TGTGCCAGCAGCGAAGGGACAGGGAACAATGAGCAGTTCTTC. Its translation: CASSEGTGNNEQFF. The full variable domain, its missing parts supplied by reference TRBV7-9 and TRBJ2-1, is DTGVSQNPRHKITKRGQNVTFRCDPISEHNRLYWYRQTLGQGPEFLTYFQNEAQLEKSRLLSDRFSAERPKGSFSTLEIQRTEQGDSAMYLCASSEGTGNNEQFFGPGTRLTVL.

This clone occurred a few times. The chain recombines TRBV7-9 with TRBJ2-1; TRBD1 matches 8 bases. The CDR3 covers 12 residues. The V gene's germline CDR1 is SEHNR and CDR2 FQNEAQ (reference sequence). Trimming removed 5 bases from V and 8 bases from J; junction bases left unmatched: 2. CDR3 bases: TGTGCCAGCAGCACGGACAGGGATGAGCAGTTCTTC. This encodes CASSTDRDEQFF.

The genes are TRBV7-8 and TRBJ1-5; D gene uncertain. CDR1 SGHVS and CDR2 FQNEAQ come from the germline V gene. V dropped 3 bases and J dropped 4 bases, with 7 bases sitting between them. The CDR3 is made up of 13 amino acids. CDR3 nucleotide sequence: TGTGCCAGCAGCTTGATGCTTAATCAGCCCCAGCATTTT. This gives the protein CASSLMLNQPQHF.

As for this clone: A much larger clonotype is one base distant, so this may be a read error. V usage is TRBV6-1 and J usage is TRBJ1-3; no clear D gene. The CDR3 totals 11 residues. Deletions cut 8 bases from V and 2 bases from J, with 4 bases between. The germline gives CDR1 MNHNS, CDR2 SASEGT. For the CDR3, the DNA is TGTGCCAGCGTTCCTGGAAACACCATATATTTT. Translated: CASVPGNTIYF.

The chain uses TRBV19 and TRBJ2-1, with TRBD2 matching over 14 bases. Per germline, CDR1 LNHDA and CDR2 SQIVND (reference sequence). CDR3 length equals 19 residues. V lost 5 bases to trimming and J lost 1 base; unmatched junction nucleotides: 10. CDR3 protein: CASSAGLAGVGASYNEQFF. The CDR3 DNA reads TGTGCCAGTAGTGCGGGACTAGCGGGAGTCGGTGCGTCCTACAATGAGCAGTTCTTC.

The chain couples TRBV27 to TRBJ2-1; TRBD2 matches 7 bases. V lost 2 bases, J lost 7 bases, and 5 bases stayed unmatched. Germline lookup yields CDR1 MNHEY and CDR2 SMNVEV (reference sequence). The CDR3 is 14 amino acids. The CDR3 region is CASSLGGSTNEQFF. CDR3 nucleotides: TGTGCCAGCAGTTTAGGCGGGAGCACTAATGAGCAGTTCTTC.

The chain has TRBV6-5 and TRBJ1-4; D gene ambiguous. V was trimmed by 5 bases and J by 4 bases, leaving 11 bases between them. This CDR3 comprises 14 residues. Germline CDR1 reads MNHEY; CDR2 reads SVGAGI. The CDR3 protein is CASSPGRFNEKLFF. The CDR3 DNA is TGTGCCAGCAGTCCCGGACGGTTTAATGAAAAACTGTTTTTT.

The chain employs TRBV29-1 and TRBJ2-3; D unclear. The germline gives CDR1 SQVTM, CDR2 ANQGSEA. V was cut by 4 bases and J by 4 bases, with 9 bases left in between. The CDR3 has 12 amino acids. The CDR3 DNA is TGCAGCGTTGTCACTCCTGCAGATACGCAGTATTTT. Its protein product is CSVVTPADTQYF.

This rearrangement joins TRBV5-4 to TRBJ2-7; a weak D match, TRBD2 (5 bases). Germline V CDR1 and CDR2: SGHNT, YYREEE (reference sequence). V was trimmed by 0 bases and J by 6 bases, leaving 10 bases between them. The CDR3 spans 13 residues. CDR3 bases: TGTGCCAGCAGCTTGGATCCTAGCTCCGAGCAGTACTTC. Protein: CASSLDPSSEQYF.

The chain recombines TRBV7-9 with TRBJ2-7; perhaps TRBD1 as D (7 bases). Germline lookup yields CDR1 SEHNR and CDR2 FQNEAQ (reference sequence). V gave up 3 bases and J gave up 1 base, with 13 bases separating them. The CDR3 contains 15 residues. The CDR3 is CASSFLRGESYEQYF. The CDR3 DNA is TGTGCCAGCAGCTTCCTCAGGGGGGAATCCTACGAGCAGTACTTC.

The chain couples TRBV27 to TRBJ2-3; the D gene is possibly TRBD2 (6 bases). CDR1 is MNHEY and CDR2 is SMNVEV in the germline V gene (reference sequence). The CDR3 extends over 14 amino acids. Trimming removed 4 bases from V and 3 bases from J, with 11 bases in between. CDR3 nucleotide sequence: TGTGCCAGCAGTTCCGGGACTCTAACAGATACGCAGTATTTT. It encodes CASSSGTLTDTQYF.

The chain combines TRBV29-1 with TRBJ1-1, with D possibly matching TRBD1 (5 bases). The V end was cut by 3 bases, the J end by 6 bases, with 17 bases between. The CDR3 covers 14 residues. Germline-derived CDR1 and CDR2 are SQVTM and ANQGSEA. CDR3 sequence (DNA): TGCAGCGTTGATAGGGACGCGGAGGAGCCTGAAGCTTTCTTT. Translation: CSVDRDAEEPEAFF. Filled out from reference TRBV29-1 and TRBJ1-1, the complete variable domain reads SAVISQKPSRDICQRGTSLTIQCQVDSQVTMMFWYRQQPGQSLTLIATANQGSEATYESGFVIDKFPISRPNLTFSTLTVSNMSPEDSSIYLCSVDRDAEEPEAFFGQGTRLTVV.

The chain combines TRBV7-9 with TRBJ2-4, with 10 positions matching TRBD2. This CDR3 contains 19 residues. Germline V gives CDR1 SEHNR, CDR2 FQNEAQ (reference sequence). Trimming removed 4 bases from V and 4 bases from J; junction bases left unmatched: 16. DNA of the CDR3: TGTGCCAGCAGCTCTTCCGGGACTAGCGTCCAACTAGGTAAAAACATTCAGTACTTC. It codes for CASSSSGTSVQLGKNIQYF.

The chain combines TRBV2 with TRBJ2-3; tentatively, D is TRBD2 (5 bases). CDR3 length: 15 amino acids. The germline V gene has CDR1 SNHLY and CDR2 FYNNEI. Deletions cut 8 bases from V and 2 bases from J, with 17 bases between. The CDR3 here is CASPLYHRDTDTQYF. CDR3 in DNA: TGTGCCAGCCCCCTATACCATCGGGACACAGATACGCAGTATTTT.

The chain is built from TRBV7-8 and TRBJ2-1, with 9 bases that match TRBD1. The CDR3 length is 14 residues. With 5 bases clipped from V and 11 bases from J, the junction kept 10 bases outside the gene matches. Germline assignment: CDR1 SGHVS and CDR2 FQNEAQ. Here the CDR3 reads CASSVSLTGGQQFF. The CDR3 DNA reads TGTGCCAGCAGCGTCTCCCTTACAGGGGGCCAGCAGTTCTTC.

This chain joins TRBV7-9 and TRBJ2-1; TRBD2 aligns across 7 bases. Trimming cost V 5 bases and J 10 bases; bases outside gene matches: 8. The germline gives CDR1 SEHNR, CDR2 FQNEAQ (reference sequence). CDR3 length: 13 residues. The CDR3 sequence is CASSRVGREEQFF. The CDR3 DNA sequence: TGTGCCAGCAGCCGCGTTGGGCGGGAGGAGCAGTTCTTC.

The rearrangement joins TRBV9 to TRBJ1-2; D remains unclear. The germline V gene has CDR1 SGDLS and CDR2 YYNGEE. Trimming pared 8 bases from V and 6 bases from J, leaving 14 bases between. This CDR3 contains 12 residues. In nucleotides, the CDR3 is TGTGCCAGTAACCCGGGTGGCCATGGCTACACCTTC. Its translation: CASNPGGHGYTF. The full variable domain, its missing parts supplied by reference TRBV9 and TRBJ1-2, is DSGVTQTPKHLITATGQRVTLRCSPRSGDLSVYWYQQSLDQGLQFLIQYYNGEERAKGNILERFSAQQFPDLHSELNLSSLELGDSALYFCASNPGGHGYTFGSGTRLTVV.

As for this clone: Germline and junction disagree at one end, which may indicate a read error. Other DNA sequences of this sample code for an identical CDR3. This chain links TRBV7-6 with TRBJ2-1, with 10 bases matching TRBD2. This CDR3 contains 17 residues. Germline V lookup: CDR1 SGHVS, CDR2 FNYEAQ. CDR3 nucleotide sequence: TGTGCCAGTAGCTTAGCGAACCTAGCGGGAGTCTACAATGAGCAGTTCTTC. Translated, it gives CASSLANLAGVYNEQFF.

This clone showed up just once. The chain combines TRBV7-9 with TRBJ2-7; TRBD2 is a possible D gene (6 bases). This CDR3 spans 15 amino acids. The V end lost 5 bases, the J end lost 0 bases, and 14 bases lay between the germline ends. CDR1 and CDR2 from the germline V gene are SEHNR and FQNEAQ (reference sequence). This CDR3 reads CASSTGDRSSYEQYF. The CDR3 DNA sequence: TGTGCCAGCAGCACGGGGGACCGAAGCTCCTACGAGCAGTACTTC.

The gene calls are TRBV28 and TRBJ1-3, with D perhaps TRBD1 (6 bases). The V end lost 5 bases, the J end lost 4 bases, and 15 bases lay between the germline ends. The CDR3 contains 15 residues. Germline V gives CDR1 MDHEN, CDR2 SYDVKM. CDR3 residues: CASSQESGGGNTIYF. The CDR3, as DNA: TGTGCCAGCAGTCAAGAGTCCGGGGGCGGAAACACCATATATTTT.

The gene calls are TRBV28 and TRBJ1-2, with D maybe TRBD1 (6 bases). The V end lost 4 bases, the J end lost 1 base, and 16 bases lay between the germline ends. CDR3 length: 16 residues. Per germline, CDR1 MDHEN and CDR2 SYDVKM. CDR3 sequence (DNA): TGTGCCAGCAGTTCGTTACAGGGAGAGGATAACTATGGCTACACCTTC. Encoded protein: CASSSLQGEDNYGYTF.